The 29 T cell receptor beta chains below come from one sample, sequenced in a study of T cells of healthy individuals. Via MiXCR, TCRdb re-called the 5' RACE reads, giving one row per CDR3 protein. Seen here are some 100,000 distinct CDR3 sequences, approximately 15% observed once, and the top ten hold roughly 6.1%. These receptors originate from a human donor in good health.

This clonotype has just a few counts. The V and J genes are TRBV18 and TRBJ2-3; 8 nucleotides agree with TRBD2. Losses at the gene ends were 0 bases for V and 3 bases for J; bases not matched to a gene: 2. The germline gives CDR1 KGHSH, CDR2 LQKENI. This CDR3 contains 15 residues. The CDR3 sequence is CASSPPGLVTDTQYF. CDR3 bases: TGTGCCAGCTCACCACCGGGACTAGTTACAGATACGCAGTATTTT.

The chain combines TRBV28 with TRBJ2-2; possibly TRBD2 for D (7 bases). The CDR3 has 16 residues. The V and J ends lost 6 bases and 5 bases respectively, with 19 bases between them. Germline V gives CDR1 MDHEN, CDR2 SYDVKM. The DNA of the CDR3 is TGTGCCAGCAGCCACCCGAGGGGGAGGGTTACCGGGGAGCTGTTTTTT. Translating gives CASSHPRGRVTGELFF.

The rearrangement joins TRBV6-5 to TRBJ1-2; TRBD1 matches 7 bases. V shed 5 bases, J shed 7 bases, and the junction held 10 bases outside the gene matches. In germline, CDR1 is MNHEY, CDR2 SVGAGI. The length of the CDR3 is 14 residues. DNA for the CDR3: TGTGCCAGCAGTGGCCGGGACAGTCCCCTTGGCTACACCTTC. This translates into CASSGRDSPLGYTF.

The J gene is TRBJ2-7, the V gene TRBV7-6; 9 bases fit TRBD2. The junction had 8 bases not matched to a gene; V was cut back by 5 bases and J by 3 bases. The CDR3 sequence is 15 residues long. Germline V lookup: CDR1 SGHVS, CDR2 FNYEAQ. The CDR3 nucleotides are TGTGCCAGCAGCCCGACTAGCGGACAGTTCTACGAGCAGTACTTC. It specifies CASSPTSGQFYEQYF.

This clonotype was found many times. Written as DNA, the CDR3 is TGTGCCAGCAGCTCCGATACCGGGGAGCTGTTTTTT. It translates to CASSSDTGELFF. The rearrangement links TRBV11-2 to TRBJ2-2; unclear D gene. The CDR3 has 12 residues. The germline CDR1 and CDR2 sequences are SGHAT and FQNNGV. The germline V and J ends were trimmed by 4 bases and 5 bases, with 5 bases remaining between them.

This clonotype has more than one count but fewer than ten. This chain uses TRBV6-5 with TRBJ2-2; no reliable D call. This CDR3 is 11 amino acids long. Germline V gives CDR1 MNHEY, CDR2 SVGAGI. Trimming shortened V by 5 bases and J by 7 bases, and 5 bases separated the two germline ends. Here the CDR3 reads CASSDGGELFF. The CDR3 DNA is TGTGCCAGCAGTGATGGCGGGGAGCTGTTTTTT.

This clonotype was observed at least ten times. The V gene is TRBV30, the J gene TRBJ1-2; 9 nucleotides match TRBD1. J lost 5 bases, V lost 1 base, and 14 bases had no gene match. This CDR3 is built from 17 residues. Germline CDR1 reads GTSNPN; CDR2 reads SVGIG (reference sequence). CDR3 amino acids: CAWSATDRGKSGYGYTF. Written as DNA, the CDR3 is TGTGCCTGGAGTGCGACGGACAGGGGAAAGTCGGGGTATGGCTACACCTTC.

For this clonotype: This may be a read error, as it is one base from a much larger clone. The chain couples TRBV20-1 to TRBJ1-5, with D perhaps TRBD1 (5 bases). The CDR3 contains 13 residues. The germline V gene encodes CDR1 DFQATT and CDR2 SNEGSKA (reference sequence). The CDR3 sequence is CSANQGANQPQNF. As DNA, the CDR3 is TGCAGTGCTAACCAGGGTGCCAATCAGCCCCAGAATTTT.

This chain links TRBV29-1 with TRBJ1-1, with D maybe TRBD1 (6 bases). Per the germline V gene, CDR1 is SQVTM and CDR2 is ANQGSEA. Trimming removed 4 bases from V and 0 bases from J, with 6 bases in between. CDR3 length: 12 residues. The CDR3 here is CSVGTVNTEAFF. The CDR3 nucleotides are TGCAGCGTTGGGACAGTGAACACTGAAGCTTTCTTT.

This clonotype came up many times. V gene TRBV4-2 combines with J gene TRBJ2-3, with D uncertain. Germline V gene data show CDR1 as LGHNA and CDR2 as YNFKEQ. The CDR3 contains 12 residues. V lost 3 bases, J lost 5 bases, and 6 bases lay in between. CDR3 DNA: TGTGCCAGCAGCCACCCCCAAGATACGCAGTATTTT. It specifies CASSHPQDTQYF.

The V gene is TRBV13, the J gene TRBJ2-1; 7 bases map to TRBD2. Germline loops: CDR1 PRHDT, CDR2 FYEKMQ (reference sequence). Unmatched junction bases numbered 6, after V lost 5 bases and J lost 5 bases. The CDR3 extends over 14 amino acids. The CDR3 DNA is TGTGCCAGCAGCGCCGGACTAGAACACAATGAGCAGTTCTTC. Translation gives CASSAGLEHNEQFF.

This clonotype showed up many times. The chain joins TRBV5-6 to TRBJ2-4; D call uncertain. This CDR3 has 15 amino acids. Germline V gene sequence: CDR1 SGHDT, CDR2 YYEEEE. Between the trimmed V and J ends, which lost 1 base and 3 bases, there was a span of 11 bases. CDR3 coding DNA: TGTGCCAGCAGCTTGTACGGCGTGGTCAAAAACATTCAGTACTTC. Translation gives CASSLYGVVKNIQYF.

This chain joins TRBV4-1 and TRBJ1-1, with D possibly TRBD1 on 5 matching bases. This CDR3 is 15 amino acids long. The V end was cut by 2 bases, the J end by 3 bases, with 13 bases between. The germline V gene has CDR1 MGHRA and CDR2 YSYEKL. This chain's CDR3 is CASSQITGLYTEAFF. The CDR3 DNA follows: TGCGCCAGCAGCCAAATCACAGGCCTGTACACTGAAGCTTTCTTT.

The chain carries TRBV28 and TRBJ2-3; a possible D gene is TRBD1 (6 bases). The V gene lost 9 bases and the J gene lost 0 bases, with 10 bases spanning the gap. Germline assignment: CDR1 MDHEN and CDR2 SYDVKM. The CDR3 length is 13 residues. The CDR3 DNA is TGTGCCAGTGGACAGTCTAGCACAGATACGCAGTATTTT. It codes for CASGQSSTDTQYF.

This clonotype showed up just a few times. This chain joins TRBV2 and TRBJ1-3; D may be TRBD1 (5 bases). The germline V gene encodes CDR1 SNHLY and CDR2 FYNNEI. The CDR3 sequence is 13 residues long. V shed 4 bases and J shed 3 bases, with 7 bases lying between them. CDR3 DNA sequence: TGTGCCAGCAGTGCAGGGAATGGAAACACCATATATTTT. This encodes CASSAGNGNTIYF.

The sample holds a few counts of this clonotype. The V gene is TRBV9, the J gene TRBJ2-3; D is unresolved. The germline CDR1 and CDR2 sequences are SGDLS and YYNGEE. The CDR3 is 13 residues long. Trimming removed 0 bases from V and 2 bases from J, with 4 bases in between. CDR3 loop: CASSVAITDTQYF. In DNA, the CDR3 is TGTGCCAGCAGCGTAGCCATCACAGATACGCAGTATTTT.

This clonotype came up a few times. The CDR3 DNA reads TGTGCCAGCAGCCGATCTGGACTAGCGGGAGGGGTCACCGGGGAGCTGTTTTTT. Residues: CASSRSGLAGGVTGELFF. The gene calls are TRBV3-1 and TRBJ2-2, with 15 bases identical to TRBD2. Trimming cost V 4 bases and J 4 bases; bases outside gene matches: 7. The CDR3 extends over 18 amino acids. CDR1 LGHDT and CDR2 YNNKEL come from the germline V gene (reference sequence).

The genes are TRBV4-1 and TRBJ1-3; D perhaps matches TRBD1 (5 bases). V was shortened by 4 bases and J by 0 bases, with 13 bases between the two germline ends. Germline loops: CDR1 MGHRA, CDR2 YSYEKL. The length of the CDR3 is 16 residues. CDR3 sequence: CASSLGTELSGNTIYF. The DNA of the CDR3 is TGCGCCAGCAGCCTGGGGACGGAACTCTCTGGAAACACCATATATTTT.

This clonotype was counted many times. This chain links TRBV29-1 with TRBJ1-1; D unclear. The V gene's germline CDR1 is SQVTM and CDR2 ANQGSEA. V was shortened by 6 bases and J by 0 bases, with 17 bases between the two germline ends. The CDR3 totals 15 residues. The DNA of the CDR3 is TGCAGCGTGGGTGCAGGCTGGGCCATGAACACTGAAGCTTTCTTT. Amino acids: CSVGAGWAMNTEAFF.

V is TRBV28 and J is TRBJ1-4; TRBD1 aligns across 7 bases. Trimming took 6 bases from V and 8 from J; bases not matched to a gene: 12. The CDR3 consists of 15 residues. Germline V gene lookup returns CDR1 MDHEN and CDR2 SYDVKM. The CDR3, as DNA: TGTGCCAGCAGACGACCGGACAGGTTCGGAGAAAAACTGTTTTTT. It yields the protein CASRRPDRFGEKLFF. The variable domain in full, with the rest retrieved from reference TRBV28 and TRBJ1-4, is DVKVTQSSRYLVKRTGEKVFLECVQDMDHENMFWYRQDPGLGLRLIYFSYDVKMKEKGDIPEGYSVSREKKERFSLILESASTNQTSMYLCASRRPDRFGEKLFFGSGTQLSVL.

CDR3 in amino acids: CASSLRPSEAFF. The CDR3 nucleotides read TGTGCCAGTAGTTTAAGACCATCTGAAGCTTTCTTT. The chain has TRBV19 and TRBJ1-1; no clear D gene. CDR3 length: 12 amino acids. Germline values: CDR1 LNHDA, CDR2 SQIVND (reference sequence). V was pared by 5 bases and J by 6 bases, with 10 bases between.

V gene TRBV5-1 combines with J gene TRBJ2-7; maybe TRBD2 (5 bases). Germline loops: CDR1 SGHRS, CDR2 YFSETQ. The germline V and J ends were trimmed by 7 bases and 3 bases, with 20 bases remaining between them. This CDR3 is built from 15 residues. The CDR3 region is CASRLGQHGSYEQYF. CDR3 nucleotides: TGCGCCAGCCGACTTGGCCAACATGGGAGCTACGAGCAGTACTTC.

V usage is TRBV7-8 and J usage is TRBJ2-3, with 13 bases that match TRBD2. This CDR3 spans 16 amino acids. With 5 bases clipped from V and 3 bases from J, the junction kept 5 bases outside the gene matches. From germline, CDR1 is SGHVS and CDR2 FQNEAQ. The CDR3 DNA sequence: TGTGCCAGCAGCGAGGGACTAGCGGGGTTAACAGATACGCAGTATTTT. Amino acids: CASSEGLAGLTDTQYF.

This clonotype was seen only a few times. The genes are TRBV5-1 and TRBJ1-1; D is perhaps TRBD1 (6 bases). CDR3 length: 14 residues. The V gene's germline CDR1 is SGHRS and CDR2 YFSETQ. The ends were cut back, 0 bases at V and 6 bases at J, with 12 bases in the middle. In DNA, the CDR3 is TGCGCCAGCAGCTTGGCCTTGACAGGCGCTGAAGCTTTCTTT. It translates to CASSLALTGAEAFF.

The CDR3 spells CSAQQIGSPLHF. CDR3 sequence (DNA): TGCAGTGCTCAACAAATAGGTTCACCCCTCCACTTT. This sequence joins TRBV20-1 and TRBJ1-6, with no clear D. V was cut by 5 bases and J by 9 bases, with 11 bases left in between. The length of the CDR3 is 12 residues. Germline-derived CDR1 and CDR2 are DFQATT and SNEGSKA (reference sequence).

This clonotype appeared a few times. The rearrangement joins TRBV20-1 to TRBJ2-3; 8 bases are shared with TRBD2. The V segment lost 1 base and the J segment 2 bases; nucleotides outside the gene matches: 8. The CDR3 totals 16 residues. Germline V gene data show CDR1 as DFQATT and CDR2 as SNEGSKA (reference sequence). DNA for the CDR3: TGCAGTGCTAGAGGCGGGAGGATCTCCTTCACAGATACGCAGTATTTT. Its protein is CSARGGRISFTDTQYF.

This chain connects TRBV6-2 or TRBV6-3 to TRBJ1-1, with D hard to call. This CDR3 has 14 residues. Per germline, CDR1 MNHEY and CDR2 SVGEGT. V was clipped by 7 bases and J by 6 bases, with 18 bases between them. The CDR3 here is CASIDREGKAEAFF. The CDR3 DNA reads as TGTGCCAGCATCGACCGGGAGGGAAAGGCTGAAGCTTTCTTT.

The chain carries TRBV12-3 or TRBV12-4 and TRBJ2-5; 8 bases are a match to TRBD1. This CDR3 is 15 amino acids long. Unmatched junction bases numbered 11, after V lost 6 bases and J lost 5 bases. CDR3 nucleotides: TGTGCCAGCAGACCAAACAGGGGGATCTTGGAGACCCAGTACTTC. Encoded protein: CASRPNRGILETQYF.

This clonotype came up many times. The rearrangement links TRBV4-1 to TRBJ2-7, with TRBD2 matching over 9 bases. V shed 4 bases and J 1 base; nucleotides not matched to a gene: 5. Germline CDR1 MGHRA, CDR2 YSYEKL. CDR3 size: 15 residues. CDR3: CASSRSAGGSYEQYF. The CDR3 region has the DNA TGCGCCAGCAGCCGTTCGGCGGGGGGGTCCTACGAGCAGTACTTC.